A single sample is the source of the 24 T cell receptor beta chains below, sequenced in a study of response to subunit inactivated influenza vaccine. One entry per CDR3 protein, called by TCRdb with MiXCR from the RT-PCR reads. The table has 550,000 to 600,000 distinct CDR3 sequences, about 11% seen once. The sequencing used PBMCs from blood, collected on the day of vaccination. Receptors originate from a man over 45 who received an inactivated influenza vaccine.

Of note for this clonotype: One base away lies a much larger clone, so this may be a sequencing read error. This chain connects TRBV6-5 to TRBJ2-7; 9 positions match TRBD1. In germline, CDR1 is MNHEY, CDR2 SVGAGI. CDR3 length: 16 residues. After removal of 2 bases from V and 4 bases from J, the junction contained 9 bases not matched to a gene. CDR3 DNA sequence: TGTGCCAGCAGTTACACTACCGGGACAGGGAAATACGAGCAGTACTTC. Encoded protein: CASSYTTGTGKYEQYF.

The J gene is TRBJ2-3, the V gene TRBV3-1; either TRBD1 or TRBD2 may supply D (5 bases each). CDR3 size: 14 residues. Germline CDR1 reads LGHDT; CDR2 reads YNNKEL (reference sequence). Trimming cost V 4 bases and J 6 bases, with 14 bases left between them. The CDR3 DNA follows: TGTGCCAGCAGCCCTTACGGGACCTCTGATACGCAGTATTTT. It translates to CASSPYGTSDTQYF.

The rearrangement uses TRBV11-2 and TRBJ2-7, with D possibly called TRBD1 or TRBD2 (5 bases each). The CDR3 contains 15 residues. Trimming left V 2 bases short and J 2 bases short, with 13 bases between. Germline loops: CDR1 SGHAT, CDR2 FQNNGV. The CDR3 nucleotides read TGTGCCAGCAGCTTATTCCCAGGGAGTACCTACGAGCAGTACTTC. It yields the protein CASSLFPGSTYEQYF. Supplemented by reference TRBV11-2 and TRBJ2-7, the full variable domain reads EAGVAQSPRYKIIEKRQSVAFWCNPISGHATLYWYQQILGQGPKLLIQFQNNGVVDDSQLPKDRFSAERLKGVDSTLKIQPAKLEDSAVYLCASSLFPGSTYEQYFGPGTRLTVT.

The chain recombines TRBV5-1 with TRBJ2-1, with TRBD1 matching 9 bases. V lost 4 bases and J lost 8; bases outside the gene matches: 10. The CDR3 spans 15 residues. Germline-derived CDR1 and CDR2 are SGHRS and YFSETQ. The CDR3 DNA follows: TGCGCCAGCAGCCCTTCCCGGGACAGGGTCCATGAGCAGTTCTTC. Protein: CASSPSRDRVHEQFF.

V gene TRBV5-1 combines with J gene TRBJ2-3; 7 nucleotides agree with TRBD1. CDR3 length equals 15 residues. J was trimmed by 2 bases and V by 4 bases; bases with no gene match: 7. Per germline, CDR1 SGHRS and CDR2 YFSETQ. In DNA, the CDR3 is TGCGCCAGCAGCCCAAGGGGGCCATTCACAGATACGCAGTATTTT. It translates to CASSPRGPFTDTQYF.

This clonotype was seen more than once but under ten times. The rearrangement links TRBV6-1 to TRBJ1-3, with 9 positions matching TRBD1. Germline V gene data show CDR1 as MNHNS and CDR2 as SASEGT. The V gene end was trimmed by 3 bases and the J gene end by 2 bases; junction bases not matched to a gene: 5. The CDR3 spans 16 residues. CDR3 bases: TGTGCCAGCAGTGACCCAGGACAGGGGACTGGAAACACCATATATTTT. Residues: CASSDPGQGTGNTIYF.

This clonotype has a count of ten or more. The rearrangement joins TRBV4-1 to TRBJ1-5; D not resolved. Germline V gives CDR1 MGHRA, CDR2 YSYEKL. Trimming took 2 bases from V and 6 from J, leaving 8 bases between them. The CDR3 runs 13 residues. DNA for the CDR3: TGCGCCAGCAGCCAAAATTTTGCTCAGCCCCAGCATTTT. Amino acid sequence: CASSQNFAQPQHF.

This clonotype was seen many times. The V and J genes are TRBV6-5 and TRBJ2-1, with 7 bases fitting TRBD2. V was clipped by 4 bases and J by 2 bases; unmatched bases: 5. The germline gives CDR1 MNHEY, CDR2 SVGAGI. The CDR3 sequence is 15 residues long. DNA for the CDR3: TGTGCCAGCAGTTCACGGGAGGACCCCTACAATGAGCAGTTCTTC. This sequence encodes CASSSREDPYNEQFF.

In its sample, this clonotype was seen a few times. The chain has TRBV30 and TRBJ2-3, with D unclear. Trimming cost V 0 bases and J 2 bases, with 9 bases left between them. Germline CDR1 is GTSNPN and CDR2 is SVGIG (reference sequence). This CDR3 is built from 14 residues. The CDR3 region is CAWSVLDHTDTQYF. The CDR3 DNA follows: TGTGCCTGGAGTGTACTCGACCACACAGATACGCAGTATTTT. The variable domain in full, completed from reference TRBV30 and TRBJ2-3, reads SQTIHQWPATLVQPVGSPLSLECTVEGTSNPNLYWYRQAAGRGLQLLFYSVGIGQISSEVPQNLSASRPQDRQFILSSKKLLLSDSGFYLCAWSVLDHTDTQYFGPGTRLTVL.

This chain connects TRBV6-1 to TRBJ1-5, with 7 bases aligning to TRBD1. Trimming took 5 bases from V and 7 from J; bases not matched to a gene: 5. The CDR3 has 13 residues. Germline CDR1 reads MNHNS; CDR2 reads SASEGT. The CDR3 loop reads CASSRQGPQPQHF. For the CDR3, the DNA is TGTGCCAGCAGTCGACAGGGACCACAGCCCCAGCATTTT.

The chain uses TRBV6-5 and TRBJ2-7; a weak D match, TRBD2 (7 bases). The CDR3 spans 16 residues. The V gene lost 0 bases and the J gene lost 5 bases, with 17 bases spanning the gap. The germline gives CDR1 MNHEY, CDR2 SVGAGI. The CDR3 nucleotides read TGTGCCAGCAGTTACTCGATGTCTCGGGGGGACAACGAGCAGTACTTC. Translation gives CASSYSMSRGDNEQYF.

This chain connects TRBV6-1 to TRBJ2-5, with 10 bases matching TRBD1. Germline V CDR1 and CDR2: MNHNS, SASEGT. The CDR3 covers 15 residues. The V and J ends lost 6 bases and 5 bases, in that order; junction bases with no gene match: 9. The CDR3: CASSSGTGAMETQYF. CDR3 DNA sequence: TGTGCCAGCAGCTCCGGGACAGGGGCAATGGAGACCCAGTACTTC.

In this sample, this clonotype turned up many times. The rearrangement links TRBV5-1 to TRBJ2-7, with TRBD2 identical over 8 bases. Germline trimming cut 0 bases from V and 4 bases from J; bases unmatched to any gene: 6. This CDR3 is 15 amino acids long. CDR1 is SGHRS, CDR2 YFSETQ, per germline. As DNA, the CDR3 is TGCGCCAGCAGCTTGGGGAGCGGGAGAACGTACGAGCAGTACTTC. Its protein is CASSLGSGRTYEQYF.

The chain links TRBV7-8 to TRBJ2-2; D may be TRBD1 (6 bases). The germline V and J ends were trimmed by 5 bases and 7 bases, with 14 bases remaining between them. The CDR3 extends over 14 amino acids. CDR1 and CDR2 (germline): SGHVS, FQNEAQ. As DNA, the CDR3 is TGTGCCAGCAGCCCCCGGACAGTGGACGGGGAGCTGTTTTTT. It is translated as CASSPRTVDGELFF.

This clonotype came up a few times. V gene TRBV5-1 combines with J gene TRBJ2-7; D gene unclear. The CDR3 runs 15 residues. Per germline, CDR1 SGHRS and CDR2 YFSETQ. The V and J ends lost 1 base and 1 base respectively, with 12 bases between them. The CDR3 bases are TGCGCCAGCAGCTTGATGTCAGAGAAGTCCTACGAGCAGTACTTC. It yields the protein CASSLMSEKSYEQYF.

This clonotype was counted many times. J is TRBJ2-6 and V is TRBV20-1; D ambiguous. V lost 1 base and J 4 bases, leaving 8 bases between the germline ends. The length of the CDR3 is 14 residues. The germline V gene encodes CDR1 DFQATT and CDR2 SNEGSKA (reference sequence). The DNA for the CDR3 is TGCAGTGCTAGAGTGGGCGGCGGGGCCAACGTCCTGACTTTC. Protein product: CSARVGGGANVLTF.

The V gene is TRBV7-2, the J gene TRBJ2-7; a weak D match, TRBD2 (6 bases). Germline V gene lookup returns CDR1 SGHTA and CDR2 FQGNSA. Trimming took 3 bases from V and 6 from J, leaving 12 bases between them. This CDR3 is built from 13 residues. The CDR3 sequence: CASSFWTEGEQYF. The CDR3 DNA is TGTGCCAGCAGCTTTTGGACGGAGGGCGAGCAGTACTTC.

This clonotype was detected a few times. V usage is TRBV12-3 or TRBV12-4 and J usage is TRBJ2-7, with D perhaps matching TRBD2 (6 bases). The CDR3 loop spans 14 amino acids. The ends were cut back, 4 bases at V and 4 bases at J, with 14 bases in the middle. The CDR3 nucleotides are TGTGCCAGCAGTTCCCGGGACTGGAGTTACGAGCAGTACTTC. This codes for CASSSRDWSYEQYF.

The rearrangement uses TRBV5-1 and TRBJ2-5; D ambiguous. V was pared by 4 bases and J by 5 bases, with 9 bases between. Germline V lookup: CDR1 SGHRS, CDR2 YFSETQ. This CDR3 comprises 12 residues. This CDR3 is CASSRNTETQYF. The CDR3 DNA follows: TGCGCCAGCAGCCGAAACACGGAGACCCAGTACTTC.

V is TRBV28 and J is TRBJ2-5; D might be TRBD2 (6 bases). Trimming stripped 0 bases from V and 5 bases from J, with 10 bases between. The CDR3 contains 14 residues. Looked up from germline, CDR1 is MDHEN and CDR2 is SYDVKM. The CDR3 DNA follows: TGTGCCAGCAGTTTATGGGGAGGCCGGGAGACCCAGTACTTC. Its protein product is CASSLWGGRETQYF.

This clonotype occurred many times. The chain uses TRBV20-1 and TRBJ1-6; D is unclear. This CDR3 is 14 amino acids long. The germline gives CDR1 DFQATT, CDR2 SNEGSKA (reference sequence). Trimming stripped 0 bases from V and 7 bases from J, with 10 bases between. For the CDR3, the DNA is TGCAGTGCTAGAGATCGGACGTTCAATTCACCCCTCCACTTT. Translation: CSARDRTFNSPLHF.

The chain uses TRBV20-1 and TRBJ1-6, with 10 bases fitting TRBD1. The CDR3 spans 15 residues. J lost 7 bases, V lost 3 bases, and 6 bases had no gene match. Germline V gives CDR1 DFQATT, CDR2 SNEGSKA (reference sequence). CDR3 sequence: CSARPGTGVNSPLHF. CDR3 nucleotide sequence: TGCAGTGCTAGGCCCGGGACAGGGGTCAATTCACCCCTCCACTTT.

A few counts support this clonotype. The V gene is TRBV20-1, the J gene TRBJ2-5, with TRBD2 matching 10 bases. Germline CDR1 is DFQATT and CDR2 is SNEGSKA (reference sequence). V trimming: 5 bases; J trimming: 4 bases; junction bases outside the gene matches: 4. CDR3 length: 13 amino acids. CDR3 region: CSASSGGAETQYF. The CDR3, as DNA: TGCAGTGCTTCCAGCGGGGGGGCAGAGACCCAGTACTTC.

The chain has TRBV29-1 and TRBJ1-1, with TRBD1 matching 7 bases. V lost 5 bases to trimming and J lost 1 base; unmatched junction nucleotides: 4. The CDR3 sequence is 13 residues long. In germline, CDR1 is SQVTM, CDR2 ANQGSEA. The CDR3 is CSVKDRKNTEAFF. In nucleotides, the CDR3 is TGCAGCGTTAAGGACAGGAAGAACACTGAAGCTTTCTTT.